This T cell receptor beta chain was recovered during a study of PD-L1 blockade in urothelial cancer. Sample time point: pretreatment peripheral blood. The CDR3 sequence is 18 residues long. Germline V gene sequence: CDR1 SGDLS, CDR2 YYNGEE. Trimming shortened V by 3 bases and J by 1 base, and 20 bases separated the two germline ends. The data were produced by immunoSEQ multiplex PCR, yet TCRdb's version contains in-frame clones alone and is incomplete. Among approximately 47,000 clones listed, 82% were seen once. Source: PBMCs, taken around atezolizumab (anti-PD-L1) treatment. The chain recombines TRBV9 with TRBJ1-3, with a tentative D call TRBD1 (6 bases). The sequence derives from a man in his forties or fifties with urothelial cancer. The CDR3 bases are TGTGCCAGCAGCGCGCGCCCTTTACAGGGAGGGTCTGGAAACACCATATATTTT. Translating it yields CASSARPLQGGSGNTIYF.